This is a list of T cell receptor beta chains from one sample in a study of a mutant IDH1 vaccine in newly diagnosed glioma. Profiled with immunoSEQ multiplex PCR; TCRdb holds only in-frame clones, not every one. Of approximately 50,000 clones listed, around 90% were seen once; the top ten hold more than 5%. These receptors are not linked to any known antigen. The source material was PBMCs, sampled from a glioma patient whose treatment included an IDH1 peptide vaccine. The receptors were gathered from a woman between 40 and 50 years old with glioma. CDR3s include the opening cysteine and the closing phenylalanine or tryptophan. D genes are given only for firm matches. Clone size is stated in some rows and not others, as once, few, many or a class when expanded.

abundance	d_gene	j_gene	v_gene	len	CDR3aa	CDR3nt
NA	TRBD1	TRBJ2-7	TRBV19	16	CASTGPGQGSSYEQYF	TGTGCCAGTACGGGCCCGGGACAGGGTAGTTCCTACGAGCAGTACTTC
once	TRBD2	TRBJ2-7	TRBV7-2	16	CASSLEGLAGLYEQYF	TGTGCCAGCAGCTTAGAGGGACTAGCGGGGTTATACGAGCAGTACTTC
NA	NA	TRBJ2-3	TRBV10-3	14	CAIKASGPTDTQYF	TGTGCCATCAAAGCGTCTGGTCCCACAGATACGCAGTATTTT
once	NA	TRBJ1-1	TRBV18	14	CASSPRPGDTEAFF	TGTGCCAGCTCACCACGGCCAGGGGACACTGAAGCTTTCTTT
NA	NA	TRBJ1-1	TRBV7-9	14	CASRRETANTEAFF	TGTGCCAGCAGACGGGAAACAGCGAACACTGAAGCTTTCTTT
NA	TRBD2	TRBJ2-2	TRBV7-2	16	CASSLGTSGGRGELFF	TGTGCCAGCAGCTTGGGGACTAGCGGGGGGCGCGGGGAGCTGTTTTTT
NA	TRBD1	TRBJ1-2	TRBV5-5	15	CASSRRRTGEGGYTF	TGTGCCAGCAGCCGTCGCCGAACAGGGGAGGGTGGCTACACCTTC
NA	NA	TRBJ2-7	TRBV7-2	14	CASSLGTAGYEQYF	TGTGCCAGCAGCTTAGGGACGGCAGGTTACGAGCAGTACTTC
NA	NA	TRBJ2-7	TRBV25-1	11	CASTQKYEQYF	TGTGCCAGCACGCAAAAGTACGAGCAGTACTTC
NA	NA	TRBJ2-2	TRBV5-1	13	CASFFHEDGELFF	TGCGCCAGCTTTTTTCACGAGGACGGGGAGCTGTTTTTT
NA	TRBD1	TRBJ2-7	TRBV10-3	15	CAISTSQGGGYEQYF	TGTGCCATCAGTACCTCACAGGGGGGCGGGTACGAGCAGTACTTC
NA	NA	TRBJ2-3	TRBV6-5	15	CASGVNPDPRDTQYF	TGTGCCAGCGGAGTCAACCCGGACCCCCGAGATACGCAGTATTTT
NA	NA	TRBJ1-1	TRBV4-1	17	CASSQDPLSGLNTEAFF	TGCGCCAGCAGCCAAGATCCTCTTTCCGGTCTAAACACTGAAGCTTTCTTT
NA	NA	TRBJ1-5	TRBV28	12	CASVQGNQPQHF	TGTGCCAGTGTCCAGGGGAATCAGCCCCAGCATTTT
NA	NA	TRBJ1-2	TRBV10-3	13	CAISAGNNYGYTF	TGTGCCATCAGTGCGGGCAATAACTATGGCTACACCTTC
NA	TRBD1	TRBJ2-2	TRBV6-5	13	CASAGQAGGELFF	TGTGCCAGCGCGGGACAGGCGGGGGGGGAGCTGTTTTTT
NA	NA	TRBJ2-2	TRBV4-1	12	CASSQGGVELFF	TGCGCCAGCAGCCAAGGTGGAGTGGAGCTGTTTTTT
NA	NA	TRBJ1-2	TRBV6-4	11	CASSDSGGYTF	TGTGCCAGCAGTGACTCCGGTGGCTACACCTTC
once	NA	TRBJ1-1	TRBV6-5	14	CASNPRDTNTEAFF	TGTGCCAGCAATCCCCGGGATACGAACACTGAAGCTTTCTTT
once	NA	TRBJ2-1	TRBV20-1	10	CSARWAEQFF	TGCAGTGCTAGGTGGGCGGAGCAGTTCTTC
NA	NA	TRBJ1-4	TRBV11-1	15	CASSSEGEYGEKLFF	TGTGCCAGCAGCTCTGAGGGAGAATACGGTGAAAAACTGTTTTTT
NA	TRBD1	TRBJ2-3	TRBV28	16	CASSLSPGQGTDTQYF	TGTGCCAGCAGTTTATCTCCGGGACAGGGTACAGATACGCAGTATTTT
NA	NA	TRBJ2-7	TRBV4-2	17	CASSHELDGGPPNEQYF	TGTGCCAGCAGCCACGAGCTTGATGGGGGACCACCCAACGAGCAGTACTTC
NA	TRBD1	TRBJ1-1	TRBV5-1	15	CASSLAGQGVTEAFF	TGCGCCAGCAGCTTGGCGGGACAGGGTGTCACTGAAGCTTTCTTT
NA	NA	TRBJ2-5	TRBV4-2	16	CASSHDLGGMGETQYF	TGTGCCAGCAGCCATGACCTCGGAGGGATGGGGGAGACCCAGTACTTC
NA	NA	TRBJ1-6	TRBV18	14	CASSPPAHNSPLHF	TGTGCCAGCTCACCACCAGCCCATAATTCACCCCTCCACTTT
NA	TRBD2	TRBJ2-5	TRBV5-1	15	CASSGVAGGQETQYF	TGCGCCAGCAGTGGGGTAGCGGGAGGTCAAGAGACCCAGTACTTC
NA	NA	TRBJ2-7	TRBV14	11	CASSRDYEQYF	TGTGCCAGCAGCCGAGACTACGAGCAGTACTTC
NA	TRBD1	TRBJ1-2	TRBV29-1	13	CSVGQGTGYGYTF	TGCAGCGTTGGACAGGGGACGGGCTATGGCTACACCTTC
once	NA	TRBJ2-7	TRBV6-6	14	CASSYITGAYEQYF	TGTGCCAGCAGTTACATCACCGGGGCCTACGAGCAGTACTTC
NA	NA	TRBJ2-1	TRBV9	14	CASSVGVSYNEQFF	TGTGCCAGCAGCGTTGGGGTTTCCTACAATGAGCAGTTCTTC
NA	TRBD2	TRBJ2-1	TRBV6-5	15	CASSYWTSGGNEQFF	TGTGCCAGCAGTTATTGGACTAGCGGGGGGAATGAGCAGTTCTTC
NA	TRBD1	TRBJ2-7	TRBV5-6	13	CASSRDRLSEQYF	TGTGCCAGCAGCCGGGACAGGCTTAGCGAGCAGTACTTC
NA	TRBD1	TRBJ1-1	TRBV28	17	CASSLWTGTILNTEAFF	TGTGCCAGCAGCCTCTGGACAGGGACAATCCTGAACACTGAAGCTTTCTTT
NA	TRBD2	TRBJ2-7	TRBV6-1	15	CASRFLAGGNYEQYF	TGTGCCAGCAGGTTTCTAGCGGGAGGAAATTACGAGCAGTACTTC
NA	NA	TRBJ1-1	TRBV5-1	13	CASSPPSQGEAFF	TGCGCCAGCAGCCCACCTAGCCAGGGCGAAGCTTTCTTT
NA	TRBD1	TRBJ2-5	TRBV11-3	14	CASSPGGTGETQYF	TGTGCCAGCAGCCCAGGGGGCACAGGAGAGACCCAGTACTTC
NA	NA	TRBJ2-3	TRBV6-6	12	CASSPPSDTQYF	TGTGCCAGCAGTCCTCCCTCAGATACGCAGTATTTT